These 25 T cell receptor beta chains were sequenced from one sample in a study of CD8 T cells in Susac syndrome. Reverse transcription of 0.5 to 1 ug RNA was performed with random hexamers. MiXCR, run by TCRdb on the immunoSEQ multiplex PCR reads, gives a single entry per CDR3 protein. The table includes 170,000 or so distinct CDR3 sequences, around 94% detected once. The sequencing input was CD4+ T cells from PBMCs. The receptors derive from a human donor with Susac syndrome.

The gene calls are TRBV2 and TRBJ2-1, with D possibly being TRBD1 (6 bases). Looked up from germline, CDR1 is SNHLY and CDR2 is FYNNEI. Trimming shortened V by 7 bases and J by 7 bases, and 14 bases separated the two germline ends. This CDR3 has 13 amino acids. DNA for the CDR3: TGTGCCAGCACTAGGGACACGATGAATGAGCAGTTCTTC. It is translated as CASTRDTMNEQFF.

This chain joins TRBV10-3 and TRBJ2-3; 10 bases align to TRBD1. V shed 9 bases and J 0 bases; nucleotides not matched to a gene: 6. The CDR3 is made up of 15 amino acids. Germline-derived CDR1 and CDR2 are ENHRY and SYGVKD. The CDR3 region has the DNA TGTGCCATTGAGACAGGGGGCGGTAGCACAGATACGCAGTATTTT. The encoded protein is CAIETGGGSTDTQYF.

V and J are TRBV18 and TRBJ2-7; no reliable D call. Germline V gene sequence: CDR1 KGHSH, CDR2 LQKENI. CDR3 length equals 16 residues. The V gene lost 2 bases and the J gene lost 1 base, with 15 bases spanning the gap. CDR3 loop: CASSPIARVLSYEQYF. Written as DNA, the CDR3 is TGTGCCAGCTCACCAATTGCCCGGGTCCTTTCCTACGAGCAGTACTTC. Together with reference TRBV18 and TRBJ2-7, the CDR3 gives the full variable domain: NAGVMQNPRHLVRRRGQEARLRCSPMKGHSHVYWYRQLPEEGLKFMVYLQKENIIDESGMPKERFSAEFPKEGPSILRIQQVVRGDSAAYFCASSPIARVLSYEQYFGPGTRLTVT.

The V and J genes are TRBV5-1 and TRBJ2-1; D not resolved. Per germline, CDR1 SGHRS and CDR2 YFSETQ. This CDR3 has 14 amino acids. Deletions cut 0 bases from V and 4 bases from J, with 8 bases between. As DNA, the CDR3 is TGCGCCAGCAGCTTGGCGGTCGGATACAATGAGCAGTTCTTC. This codes for CASSLAVGYNEQFF.

The rearrangement uses TRBV7-9 and TRBJ1-3; D ambiguous. Trimming pared 1 base from V and 2 bases from J, leaving 6 bases between. The CDR3 contains 14 residues. CDR1 and CDR2 from the germline V gene are SEHNR and FQNEAQ (reference sequence). DNA of the CDR3: TGTGCCAGCAGCTTAGGGCAGCCTGGAAACACCATATATTTT. Its protein product is CASSLGQPGNTIYF. Together with reference TRBV7-9 and TRBJ1-3, the CDR3 gives the full variable domain: DTGVSQNPRHKITKRGQNVTFRCDPISEHNRLYWYRQTLGQGPEFLTYFQNEAQLEKSRLLSDRFSAERPKGSFSTLEIQRTEQGDSAMYLCASSLGQPGNTIYFGEGSWLTVV.

The chain links TRBV9 to TRBJ2-3; a weak D match, TRBD1 (6 bases). The CDR3 contains 15 residues. Germline V CDR1 and CDR2: SGDLS, YYNGEE. V lost 4 bases and J lost 3, with 15 bases in between. CDR3 loop: CASSSGTGTTDTQYF. The CDR3 nucleotides are TGTGCCAGCAGCTCCGGAACGGGGACAACAGATACGCAGTATTTT.

The V gene is TRBV3-1, the J gene TRBJ2-2; 8 nucleotides align to TRBD2. Looked up from germline, CDR1 is LGHDT and CDR2 is YNNKEL (reference sequence). V shed 0 bases, J shed 4 bases, and the junction held 10 bases outside the gene matches. This CDR3 is 18 amino acids long. CDR3 sequence reads: CASSQDHGAGGFTGELFF. The CDR3 DNA reads TGTGCCAGCAGCCAAGATCACGGCGCGGGGGGCTTCACCGGGGAGCTGTTTTTT.

The genes are TRBV5-1 and TRBJ2-1; 9 positions agree with TRBD2. Germline trimming cut 3 bases from V and 4 bases from J; bases unmatched to any gene: 23. This CDR3 spans 21 amino acids. Germline-derived CDR1 and CDR2 are SGHRS and YFSETQ. The CDR3 region has the DNA TGCGCCAGCAGCTCGCTTCCGGCTAGCGGGGTCAACCGGGCGAATTACAATGAGCAGTTCTTC. It yields the protein CASSSLPASGVNRANYNEQFF.

The chain employs TRBV6-2 or TRBV6-3 and TRBJ2-7; D is unresolved. This CDR3 comprises 13 residues. Germline V gives CDR1 MNHEY, CDR2 SVGEGT. Trimming left V 8 bases short and J 0 bases short, with 11 bases between. CDR3 protein: CASQETTSYEQYF. Written as DNA, the CDR3 is TGTGCCAGCCAAGAGACAACCTCCTACGAGCAGTACTTC.

This sequence joins TRBV20-1 and TRBJ1-4; a weak D match, TRBD1 (6 bases). Germline assignment: CDR1 DFQATT and CDR2 SNEGSKA (reference sequence). The CDR3 is 15 amino acids. Trimming left V 1 base short and J 6 bases short, with 15 bases between. The DNA of the CDR3 is TGCAGTGCTAGAGTGGCCCGGGGGCGAGATGAAAAACTGTTTTTT. Translating it yields CSARVARGRDEKLFF.

The chain is built from TRBV7-2 and TRBJ1-2, with a weak D call TRBD1 (6 bases). V lost 11 bases and J lost 5, with 18 bases in between. The CDR3 loop spans 13 amino acids. CDR1 and CDR2 (germline): SGHTA, FQGNSA. Written as DNA, the CDR3 is TGTGCCGGGCGAGGGGGGGCAGGGTATGGCTACACCTTC. Its protein product is CAGRGGAGYGYTF. Full variable domain (remainder filled in from reference TRBV7-2 and TRBJ1-2): GAGVSQSPSNKVTEKGKDVELRCDPISGHTALYWYRQSLGQGLEFLIYFQGNSAPDKSGLPSDRFSAERTGGSVSTLTIQRTQQEDSAVYLCAGRGGAGYGYTFGSGTRLTVV.

The gene calls are TRBV20-1 and TRBJ2-3, with D tentatively TRBD2 (7 bases). Germline values: CDR1 DFQATT, CDR2 SNEGSKA (reference sequence). This CDR3 is 15 amino acids long. Trimming removed 6 bases at V and 5 bases at J, with 21 bases between. The CDR3 DNA reads TGCAGTGCACCGCCGGCGGGGGAAGGGGGAGATACGCAGTATTTT. This translates into CSAPPAGEGGDTQYF.

Only one count was recorded for this clonotype. Compared with germline, one end of the junction differs, possibly owing to a read error. This rearrangement joins TRBV7-7 to TRBJ2-2, with 8 bases aligning to TRBD1. The CDR3 runs to 13 residues. The germline V gene encodes CDR1 SSHAT and CDR2 FNYEAQ (reference sequence). CDR3 in amino acids: CASRGQDTGELFF. DNA for the CDR3: TGTGCTAGCAGGGGACAGGACACCGGGGAGCTGTTTTTT.

The V gene is TRBV15, the J gene TRBJ2-7; 7 bases agree with TRBD1. The CDR3 contains 15 residues. The V and J ends lost 3 bases and 6 bases, in that order; junction bases with no gene match: 11. CDR1 and CDR2 from the germline V gene are LNHNV and YYDKDF (reference sequence). The CDR3 sequence: CATSRPPGTAFEQYF. Here the CDR3 DNA reads TGTGCCACCAGCAGGCCGCCCGGGACAGCGTTCGAGCAGTACTTC.

The V call is TRBV20-1, the J call TRBJ1-1; D not resolved. In germline, CDR1 is DFQATT, CDR2 SNEGSKA (reference sequence). Trimming cost V 5 bases and J 1 base, with 2 bases left between them. The CDR3 is 10 residues long. CDR3 DNA sequence: TGCAGTGCTCGGAACACTGAAGCTTTCTTT. Amino acid sequence: CSARNTEAFF.

J is TRBJ1-4 and V is TRBV20-1; D ambiguous. The CDR3 totals 11 residues. CDR1 and CDR2 (germline): DFQATT, SNEGSKA (reference sequence). Trimming stripped 6 bases from V and 7 bases from J, with 9 bases between. The CDR3 sequence is CSARRSEKLFF. CDR3 sequence (DNA): TGCAGTGCAAGAAGGAGTGAAAAACTGTTTTTT.

J is TRBJ1-2 and V is TRBV29-1, with unresolved D. V gave up 6 bases and J gave up 8 bases, with 10 bases separating them. CDR3 length: 10 residues. Germline V gives CDR1 SQVTM, CDR2 ANQGSEA. The CDR3 region is CSVLVGGYTF. In DNA, the CDR3 is TGCAGCGTCCTGGTTGGGGGCTACACCTTC.

The CDR3 sequence: CASSAPGEANYGYTF. CDR3 nucleotides: TGTGCCAGCAGTGCCCCAGGGGAGGCCAACTATGGCTACACCTTC. This chain connects TRBV27 to TRBJ1-2; possibly TRBD1 for D (6 bases). From germline, CDR1 is MNHEY and CDR2 SMNVEV (reference sequence). CDR3 length: 15 residues. Trimming cost V 5 bases and J 2 bases, with 15 bases left between them.

A few counts support this clonotype. The V and J genes are TRBV11-2 and TRBJ2-3; no definite D call. This CDR3 region has 12 residues. Per germline, CDR1 SGHAT and CDR2 FQNNGV. Trimming left V 0 bases short and J 3 bases short, with 1 base between. DNA for the CDR3: TGTGCCAGCAGCTTAGATACAGATACGCAGTATTTT. It yields the protein CASSLDTDTQYF.

This chain joins TRBV24-1 and TRBJ1-2; D ambiguous. CDR3 length equals 12 residues. Germline CDR1 and CDR2: KGHDR and SFDVKD. Trimming took off 0 bases at V and 8 bases at J, with 6 bases between the two ends. DNA for the CDR3: TGTGCCACCAGTGATTTGGCGGGGGGCTACACCTTC. Protein product: CATSDLAGGYTF.

This chain connects TRBV18 to TRBJ1-2, with no clear D. V lost 0 bases and J 6 bases, leaving 8 bases between the germline ends. CDR1 is KGHSH, CDR2 LQKENI, per germline. The CDR3 totals 13 residues. For the CDR3, the DNA is TGTGCCAGCTCACCACCGAGACGCGATGGCTACACCTTC. This gives the protein CASSPPRRDGYTF.

The chain joins TRBV20-1 to TRBJ2-5; D remains ambiguous. Germline CDR1 reads DFQATT; CDR2 reads SNEGSKA (reference sequence). V was clipped by 0 bases and J by 4 bases, with 15 bases between them. CDR3 size: 15 residues. The CDR3 region is CSARDPRLTTETQYF. For the CDR3, the DNA is TGCAGTGCTAGAGATCCTAGACTGACGACAGAGACCCAGTACTTC.

The CDR3 reads CAWGQGVSTDTQYF. The CDR3 DNA is TGTGCCTGGGGACAGGGGGTAAGCACAGATACGCAGTATTTT. The chain has TRBV30 and TRBJ2-3; 10 nucleotides agree with TRBD1. The CDR3 runs 14 residues. The V gene's germline CDR1 is GTSNPN and CDR2 SVGIG (reference sequence). Losses at the gene ends were 5 bases for V and 0 bases for J; bases not matched to a gene: 2.

This chain uses TRBV3-1 with TRBJ2-5; 14 bases line up with TRBD2. Trimming at V came to 4 bases and at J to 4 bases, leaving 2 bases not matched to a gene. This CDR3 spans 15 amino acids. Germline V gives CDR1 LGHDT, CDR2 YNNKEL (reference sequence). This chain's CDR3 is CASSPGTSGGETQYF. For the CDR3, the DNA is TGTGCCAGCAGCCCTGGGACTAGCGGGGGAGAGACCCAGTACTTC.

The chain carries TRBV27 and TRBJ2-1; D is tentatively TRBD1 or TRBD2 (5 bases each). This CDR3 comprises 12 residues. CDR1 and CDR2 (germline): MNHEY, SMNVEV (reference sequence). V lost 2 bases and J 13 bases, leaving 12 bases between the germline ends. CDR3 loop: CASSLRGVGQFF. The DNA for the CDR3 is TGTGCCAGCAGTTTACGAGGGGTTGGACAGTTCTTC.